Below, 24 T cell receptor beta chains from the same sample are listed, as sequenced in a study of somatic mutations in cytotoxic T cells in rheumatoid arthritis. This table comes from immunoSEQ multiplex PCR, and its TCRdb copy is limited to in-frame clones, with some not included. The table lists approximately 2,600 clones, roughly 80% of them singletons. Sequenced: CD8+ T cells sorted from blood. All receptors derive from a man between 60 and 75 years old with rheumatoid arthritis.

The rearrangement uses TRBV7-8 and TRBJ2-1; no definite D call. Germline V lookup: CDR1 SGHVS, CDR2 FQNEAQ. V dropped 5 bases and J dropped 8 bases, with 7 bases sitting between them. The length of the CDR3 is 11 residues. This CDR3 reads CASSQMDEQFF. For the CDR3, the DNA is TGTGCCAGCAGCCAGATGGATGAGCAGTTCTTC.

Regarding this clone: Other DNA sequences in this specimen translate into the identical CDR3. The rearrangement joins TRBV6-5 to TRBJ2-1; TRBD2 might be the D (5 bases). Germline assignment: CDR1 MNHEY and CDR2 SVGAGI. The CDR3 consists of 13 residues. The CDR3 is CALGEGSYNEQFF. The CDR3 nucleotides read TGTGCTCTCGGGGAAGGCTCCTACAATGAGCAGTTCTTC.

The chain recombines TRBV21-1 with TRBJ2-5; TRBD2 was called by the table and not checked on the DNA. TRBV21-1 is a pseudogene. This CDR3 spans 17 amino acids. The CDR3 is CASSKGDLAGGQETQYF. CDR3 bases: TGTGCCAGCAGCAAAGGAGACCTAGCGGGAGGCCAAGAGACCCAGTACTTC.

CDR3 region: CASSWQGEQYF. For the CDR3, the DNA is TGTGCCAGCAGTTGGCAGGGAGAGCAGTACTTC. This rearrangement joins TRBV27 to TRBJ2-7, with D perhaps matching TRBD1 (5 bases). Germline CDR1 reads MNHEY; CDR2 reads SMNVEV (reference sequence). The CDR3 extends over 11 amino acids. The ends were cut back, 4 bases at V and 7 bases at J, with 8 bases in the middle.

The chain carries TRBV7-3 and TRBJ2-3; the D is unclear. V gave up 5 bases and J gave up 2 bases, with 14 bases separating them. CDR3 length: 15 residues. CDR1 and CDR2 (germline): SGHTA, FQGTGA. CDR3 sequence reads: CASSNGGINTDTQYF. DNA of the CDR3: TGTGCCAGCAGCAACGGCGGTATAAACACAGATACGCAGTATTTT.

The rearrangement links TRBV4-3 to TRBJ1-5; TRBD1 aligns across 8 bases. The CDR3 loop spans 15 amino acids. Germline lookup yields CDR1 LGHNA and CDR2 YSLEER. V lost 2 bases to trimming and J lost 7 bases; unmatched junction nucleotides: 7. As DNA, the CDR3 is TGCGCCAGCAGCCAATCGGACAGGGAGAAACAGCCCCAGCATTTT. Its translation: CASSQSDREKQPQHF.

The chain links TRBV27 to TRBJ2-6, with D perhaps TRBD1 (5 bases). The CDR3 spans 12 residues. The V gene's germline CDR1 is MNHEY and CDR2 SMNVEV (reference sequence). V was trimmed by 4 bases and J by 8 bases, leaving 6 bases between them. The CDR3 bases are TGTGCCAGCAGTTCAGGGTCCAACGTCCTGACTTTC. It codes for CASSSGSNVLTF.

V gene TRBV5-6 combines with J gene TRBJ1-5; no firm D call. CDR3 length equals 16 residues. V lost 6 bases and J lost 6, with 22 bases in between. Germline loops: CDR1 SGHDT, CDR2 YYEEEE. As DNA, the CDR3 is TGTGCCAGCACCCGGTGGCAGTCAGCGGTCTTTCAGCCCCAGCATTTT. Its protein product is CASTRWQSAVFQPQHF.

V is TRBV29-1 and J is TRBJ2-4; 8 nucleotides agree with TRBD2. The germline V gene has CDR1 SQVTM and CDR2 ANQGSEA. J lost 0 bases, V lost 0 bases, and 7 bases had no gene match. This CDR3 spans 17 amino acids. The CDR3 here is CSVEDATSDLAKNIQYF. The DNA of the CDR3 is TGCAGCGTTGAAGACGCGACTAGCGACCTAGCCAAAAACATTCAGTACTTC. The full variable domain, with the rest looked up from reference TRBV29-1 and TRBJ2-4, is SAVISQKPSRDICQRGTSLTIQCQVDSQVTMMFWYRQQPGQSLTLIATANQGSEATYESGFVIDKFPISRPNLTFSTLTVSNMSPEDSSIYLCSVEDATSDLAKNIQYFGAGTRLSVL.

The chain has TRBV29-1 and TRBJ2-2; the match to TRBD1 covers 9 bases. The germline V gene encodes CDR1 SQVTM and CDR2 ANQGSEA. CDR3 length equals 13 residues. The CDR3 reads CTLRDRDTGELFF. CDR3 bases: TGCACCCTAAGGGACAGGGACACCGGGGAGCTGTTTTTT.

This clone was detected only once. The CDR3 region is CASSLPPGRGSNTGELFF. The DNA of the CDR3 is TGTGCCAGCAGTCTGCCGCCGGGCAGGGGGTCGAACACCGGGGAGCTGTTTTTT. The rearrangement links TRBV11-2 to TRBJ2-2, with 7 bases lining up with TRBD1. After removal of 6 bases from V and 0 bases from J, the junction contained 13 bases not matched to a gene. CDR1 and CDR2 from the germline V gene are SGHAT and FQNNGV. The CDR3 totals 18 residues.

The gene calls are TRBV11-3 and TRBJ2-1; unclear D gene. With 0 bases removed from V and 9 bases from J, the gap between germline ends came to 6 bases. Germline V gene sequence: CDR1 SGHNT, CDR2 YENEEA. The length of the CDR3 is 12 residues. In DNA form, the CDR3 reads TGTGCCAGCAGCTTAGAGAGCCGTGAGCAGTTCTTC. This codes for CASSLESREQFF.

V usage is TRBV10-3 and J usage is TRBJ2-2; weak D call: TRBD1 (6 bases). The ends were cut back, 7 bases at V and 1 base at J, with 19 bases in the middle. There are 17 residues in the CDR3. Looked up from germline, CDR1 is ENHRY and CDR2 is SYGVKD. CDR3 DNA sequence: TGTGCCATCACCGACGGGTGGGACAACCTGAACACCGGGGAGCTGTTTTTT. Its translation: CAITDGWDNLNTGELFF.

The J gene is TRBJ1-6, the V gene TRBV19, with D perhaps TRBD1 (5 bases). The germline V gene has CDR1 LNHDA and CDR2 SQIVND (reference sequence). The CDR3 covers 16 residues. V lost 4 bases and J lost 5, with 15 bases in between. Written as DNA, the CDR3 is TGTGCCAGTAGTACCGAAGGGGCCACACATAATTCACCCCTCCACTTT. Amino acids: CASSTEGATHNSPLHF.

V is TRBV28 and J is TRBJ1-2; a possible D gene is TRBD1 (6 bases). Trimming cost V 1 base and J 8 bases, with 14 bases left between them. Germline CDR1 is MDHEN and CDR2 is SYDVKM. CDR3 length: 14 residues. The CDR3 nucleotides read TGTGCCAGCAGTTTATTTCGTCGACAGGAGGGCTACACCTTC. As protein: CASSLFRRQEGYTF.

The chain has TRBV19 and TRBJ2-1; D may be TRBD2 (5 bases). Germline V gene sequence: CDR1 LNHDA, CDR2 SQIVND (reference sequence). This CDR3 spans 14 amino acids. Trimming shortened V by 3 bases and J by 5 bases, and 11 bases separated the two germline ends. The CDR3 nucleotides are TGTGCCAGTAGTATGGAGGCGGGCAACAATGAGCAGTTCTTC. Amino acid sequence: CASSMEAGNNEQFF. The variable domain in full, completed from reference TRBV19 and TRBJ2-1, reads DGGITQSPKYLFRKEGQNVTLSCEQNLNHDAMYWYRQDPGQGLRLIYYSQIVNDFQKGDIAEGYSVSREKKESFPLTVTSAQKNPTAFYLCASSMEAGNNEQFFGPGTRLTVL.

V and J are TRBV7-3 and TRBJ2-3; 8 bases fit TRBD2. This CDR3 is 15 amino acids long. Germline V gene data show CDR1 as SGHTA and CDR2 as FQGTGA. Trimming took 2 bases from V and 5 from J; bases not matched to a gene: 6. The chain's CDR3 is CASSLLGGAVDTQYF. The DNA of the CDR3 is TGTGCCAGCAGCTTACTCGGGGGGGCAGTAGATACGCAGTATTTT. The full variable domain, completed using reference TRBV7-3 and TRBJ2-3, is GAGVSQTPSNKVTEKGKYVELRCDPISGHTALYWYRQSLGQGPEFLIYFQGTGAADDSGLPNDRFFAVRPEGSVSTLKIQRTERGDSAVYLCASSLLGGAVDTQYFGPGTRLTVL.

The rearrangement joins TRBV21-1 to TRBJ1-1. TRBV21-1 is a listed pseudogene. This CDR3 is 13 amino acids long. This CDR3 is CASSNLSPRRAFF. As DNA, the CDR3 is TGTGCCAGCAGCAACCTTTCGCCGCGGCGCGCTTTCTTT.

The chain carries TRBV2 and TRBJ1-6; D is unresolved. This CDR3 is 17 amino acids long. Germline V gene sequence: CDR1 SNHLY, CDR2 FYNNEI. V was clipped by 5 bases and J by 3 bases, with 17 bases between them. The chain's CDR3 is CASSFGSALDYNSPLHF. In DNA form, the CDR3 reads TGTGCCAGCAGTTTTGGCTCAGCCCTAGACTATAATTCACCCCTCCACTTT.

Here the CDR3 reads CASSYSPGQGPGEQYF. CDR3 bases: TGTGCCAGCAGTTACAGCCCAGGACAGGGGCCGGGCGAGCAGTACTTC. V is TRBV6-5 and J is TRBJ2-7, with TRBD1 matching 9 bases. CDR1 and CDR2 from the germline V gene are MNHEY and SVGAGI. The junction had 11 bases not matched to a gene; V was cut back by 2 bases and J by 6 bases. This CDR3 comprises 16 residues.

This chain connects TRBV28 to TRBJ2-1, with 8 bases matching TRBD1. Germline V lookup: CDR1 MDHEN, CDR2 SYDVKM. The CDR3 totals 15 residues. Trimming cost V 2 bases and J 6 bases; bases outside gene matches: 6. The CDR3 here is CASSLGQGARNEQFF. CDR3 coding DNA: TGTGCCAGCAGTTTAGGGCAGGGGGCACGCAATGAGCAGTTCTTC.

V usage is TRBV10-3 and J usage is TRBJ1-3, with 8 bases lining up with TRBD1. The CDR3 length is 16 residues. V lost 3 bases and J lost 4; bases outside the gene matches: 8. The germline gives CDR1 ENHRY, CDR2 SYGVKD. The CDR3 spells CAISDLRQGSGNTIYF. CDR3 DNA sequence: TGTGCCATCAGTGACCTGAGACAGGGGTCCGGAAACACCATATATTTT.

This clone was seen just once. The rearrangement links TRBV6-6 to TRBJ1-2; no definite D call. Trimming removed 5 bases at V and 2 bases at J, with 9 bases between. Germline V gene sequence: CDR1 MNHNY, CDR2 SVGAGI (reference sequence). The CDR3 extends over 13 amino acids. The CDR3 loop is CASSGEDNYGYTF. CDR3 in DNA: TGTGCCAGCAGTGGAGAAGACAACTATGGCTACACCTTC.

The chain joins TRBV28 to TRBJ1-2; a possible D gene is TRBD1 (6 bases). The CDR3 is 13 residues long. Trimming took 6 bases from V and 4 from J, leaving 12 bases between them. The germline CDR1 and CDR2 sequences are MDHEN and SYDVKM. CDR3 nucleotides: TGTGCCAGCAGCTTTACAGGGAGCTATGGCTACACCTTC. Its translation: CASSFTGSYGYTF.